This T cell receptor (beta chain) was captured in a study of T cells after yellow fever vaccination. Study-wide points: FACS-sorted repertoires might harbor abundant contaminating clonotypes from the bulk population. Subsequent booster samples again held most clones from primary vaccination (roughly 95% CD4, about 85% CD8).

For this clonotype: Its antigen is unidentified.

Germline V CDR1 and CDR2: MNHEY, SVGEGT. V gave up 7 bases and J gave up 0 bases; unmatched junction bases: 2. The CDR3 is made up of 14 amino acids. TCRdb independently ran MiXCR on the 5' RACE reads; one entry per CDR3 protein. Among 250,000 to 300,000 distinct CDR3 sequences listed, 7.5% to 9% were seen once. Sequencing was performed on CD4+ T cells sorted from PBMCs, taken 5 days after the yellow fever booster vaccination. This chain joins TRBV6-2 or TRBV6-3 and TRBJ2-1, with 8 bases that match TRBD2. This clonotype originated in a man between 18 and 35 years old who received the YFV17D yellow fever vaccine. This CDR3 reads CASIRGGSYNEQFF. CDR3 coding DNA: TGTGCCAGCATCCGGGGGGGCTCCTACAATGAGCAGTTCTTC.